This T cell receptor beta chain was identified during a study of Graves' ophthalmopathy and Graves' hyperthyroidism. Amplification from RNA transcripts yielded the TCR beta CDR3 regions. The first round was an RT-PCR with HTBI primers, and the second round was a multiplex PCR. TCRdb called the multiplex PCR reads again in MiXCR, with one record for every CDR3 protein. In the table there are 900,000 to 1,200,000 distinct CDR3 sequences, roughly two fifths of which are singletons. The CDR3 loop spans 12 amino acids. V was shortened by 3 bases and J by 1 base, with 6 bases between the two germline ends. Germline CDR1 DFQATT, CDR2 SNEGSKA (reference sequence). A few counts support this clonotype. This may be a read error, as it is one base from a much larger clone. Orbital computed tomography and thyroid ultrasound, along with TRAb, serum thyroxine and clinical symptoms, underpinned diagnosis.

The rearrangement joins TRBV20-1 to TRBJ1-1; D is undetermined. Sequencing was done on a sample of peripheral blood or thyroid tissue (not recorded which). The origin of this receptor is an adult man with Graves' hyperthyroidism. The CDR3: CSASRPNTEAFF. As DNA, the CDR3 is TGCAGTGCTAGTCGGCCGAACACTGAAGCTTTCTTT.